This entry lists 16 T cell receptor beta chains sequenced from one sample in a study of identifying expanded T cells in peripheral blood. The data were produced by immunoSEQ multiplex PCR, yet TCRdb's version contains in-frame clones alone and is incomplete. The table records approximately 110,000 clones, 85% to 90% of them present only once. The specimen was blood. Receptor source: a person aged 18-70 years in good health.

The V call is TRBV13, the J call TRBJ2-3; the D gene is possibly TRBD2 (5 bases). V lost 4 bases and J lost 0, with 11 bases in between. The germline V gene encodes CDR1 PRHDT and CDR2 FYEKMQ (reference sequence). The CDR3 covers 15 residues. CDR3 loop: CASSSPDSSTDTQYF. The CDR3 DNA reads TGTGCCAGCAGCTCCCCGGACTCTAGCACAGATACGCAGTATTTT. The complete variable domain, with remaining parts taken from reference TRBV13 and TRBJ2-3, reads AAGVIQSPRHLIKEKRETATLKCYPIPRHDTVYWYQQGPGQDPQFLISFYEKMQSDKGSIPDRFSAQQFSDYHSELNMSSLELGDSALYFCASSSPDSSTDTQYFGPGTRLTVL.

The V call is TRBV10-3, the J call TRBJ2-1; the match to TRBD2 covers 8 bases. V lost 0 bases to trimming and J lost 8 bases; unmatched junction nucleotides: 6. The CDR3 is made up of 15 amino acids. Germline assignment: CDR1 ENHRY and CDR2 SYGVKD. The CDR3 protein is CAISESIAGPDEQFF. The CDR3 coding sequence is TGTGCCATCAGTGAGTCGATAGCGGGGCCGGATGAGCAGTTCTTC.

This clone was observed a single time. The gene calls are TRBV7-6 and TRBJ2-3; D is ambiguous. CDR1 is SGHVS, CDR2 FNYEAQ, per germline. There are 15 residues in the CDR3. Trimming left V 2 bases short and J 0 bases short, with 9 bases between. Here the CDR3 DNA reads TGTGCCAGCAGCTTATCCCCCTTTAGCACAGATACGCAGTATTTT. Amino acids: CASSLSPFSTDTQYF.

Worth noting for this clone: The sample contains more than one DNA sequence encoding this CDR3. The chain joins TRBV15 to TRBJ2-3; D call uncertain. This CDR3 has 12 residues. V lost 0 bases to trimming and J lost 6 bases, with 4 bases between them. CDR1 is LNHNV and CDR2 is YYDKDF in the germline V gene (reference sequence). The CDR3 DNA reads TGTGCCACCAGCAGAGACCGTGATACGCAGTATTTT. Amino acids: CATSRDRDTQYF.

The sample holds one count of this clone. CDR3 in amino acids: CASSVGQGDYGYTF. CDR3 sequence (DNA): TGTGCCAGCAGCGTTGGACAGGGGGACTATGGCTACACCTTC. V and J are TRBV5-6 and TRBJ1-2; 10 bases are a match to TRBD1. V trimming: 4 bases; J trimming: 3 bases; junction bases outside the gene matches: 3. The CDR3 totals 14 residues. Germline V lookup: CDR1 SGHDT, CDR2 YYEEEE.

J is TRBJ1-3 and V is TRBV28, with 8 bases that match TRBD1. V gave up 8 bases and J gave up 0 bases; unmatched junction bases: 0. Germline CDR1 reads MDHEN; CDR2 reads SYDVKM. The CDR3 runs to 13 residues. The CDR3 loop is CASDRGSGNTIYF. The CDR3 DNA follows: TGTGCCAGCGACAGGGGCTCTGGAAACACCATATATTTT.

The gene calls are TRBV9 and TRBJ1-3; D perhaps matches TRBD1 (6 bases). There are 15 residues in the CDR3. V was clipped by 3 bases and J by 0 bases, with 10 bases between them. CDR1 and CDR2 from the germline V gene are SGDLS and YYNGEE. CDR3 coding DNA: TGTGCCAGCAGCGGGACAGCCCCCTCTGGAAACACCATATATTTT. It codes for CASSGTAPSGNTIYF.

A single count supports this clone. J is TRBJ2-1 and V is TRBV5-5; D gene unclear. The CDR3 extends over 12 amino acids. With 4 bases removed from V and 4 bases from J, the gap between germline ends came to 6 bases. Per germline, CDR1 SGHKS and CDR2 YYEKEE (reference sequence). The CDR3 region has the DNA TGTGCCAGCAGCCGTGGGTACAATGAGCAGTTCTTC. It is translated as CASSRGYNEQFF.

V usage is TRBV19 and J usage is TRBJ1-2, with a tentative D call TRBD1 (6 bases). The CDR3 extends over 15 amino acids. Trimming cost V 4 bases and J 3 bases, with 15 bases left between them. Germline CDR1 is LNHDA and CDR2 is SQIVND (reference sequence). CDR3 coding DNA: TGTGCCAGTAGTACCCAACAGGGAGGGGACTATGGCTACACCTTC. It codes for CASSTQQGGDYGYTF.

This sequence joins TRBV5-1 and TRBJ2-1; either TRBD1 or TRBD2 may supply D (5 bases each). The CDR3 is made up of 13 amino acids. The germline V gene encodes CDR1 SGHRS and CDR2 YFSETQ. Trimming cost V 3 bases and J 9 bases, with 13 bases left between them. The CDR3 sequence is CASSSSERGEQFF. DNA of the CDR3: TGCGCCAGCAGCTCCAGCGAGAGGGGTGAGCAGTTCTTC.

There are a few counts of this clone. CDR3 nucleotide sequence: TGCGCCAGCAGTGGAGGATACACTGAAGCTTTCTTT. This codes for CASSGGYTEAFF. The chain uses TRBV5-1 and TRBJ1-1; D unresolved. V was clipped by 5 bases and J by 3 bases, with 8 bases between them. Per the germline V gene, CDR1 is SGHRS and CDR2 is YFSETQ. This CDR3 has 12 residues.

This clone was seen only once. This chain links TRBV7-6 with TRBJ2-7; D not certain. V was cut by 3 bases and J by 2 bases, with 5 bases left in between. The CDR3 length is 12 residues. CDR1 is SGHVS and CDR2 is FNYEAQ in the germline V gene. CDR3 in amino acids: CASSLAPYEQYF. The CDR3 DNA sequence: TGTGCCAGCAGCTTGGCCCCCTACGAGCAGTACTTC.

This chain uses TRBV10-3 with TRBJ1-6; D uncertain. V dropped 2 bases and J dropped 0 bases, with 8 bases sitting between them. Germline CDR1 and CDR2: ENHRY and SYGVKD. This CDR3 comprises 16 residues. CDR3 nucleotides: TGTGCCATCAGTGAGCGGGGAAGCTCCTATAATTCACCCCTCCACTTT. Translated, it gives CAISERGSSYNSPLHF.

This clone was found once. The CDR3 region has the DNA TGTGCCAGCAGTAGGTACACTGAAGCTTTCTTT. Translation gives CASSRYTEAFF. The chain links TRBV25-1 to TRBJ1-1; D is unclear. The CDR3 spans 11 residues. V lost 5 bases and J lost 3, with 4 bases in between. CDR1 is MGHDK and CDR2 is SYGVNS in the germline V gene.

The genes are TRBV7-9 and TRBJ2-5, with D maybe TRBD2 (6 bases). This CDR3 has 15 amino acids. The germline V gene encodes CDR1 SEHNR and CDR2 FQNEAQ (reference sequence). V was cut by 3 bases and J by 1 base, with 12 bases left in between. CDR3 DNA sequence: TGTGCCAGCAGCTTTTATGGGACTGGCCAAGAGACCCAGTACTTC. Its protein product is CASSFYGTGQETQYF.

This clone was counted once. The genes are TRBV7-2 and TRBJ1-2; D is unresolved. From germline, CDR1 is SGHTA and CDR2 FQGNSA. The CDR3 covers 16 residues. The germline V and J ends were trimmed by 1 base and 1 base, with 13 bases remaining between them. The CDR3: CASSLESYGGNYGYTF. Written as DNA, the CDR3 is TGTGCCAGCAGCTTAGAAAGTTACGGAGGTAACTATGGCTACACCTTC.